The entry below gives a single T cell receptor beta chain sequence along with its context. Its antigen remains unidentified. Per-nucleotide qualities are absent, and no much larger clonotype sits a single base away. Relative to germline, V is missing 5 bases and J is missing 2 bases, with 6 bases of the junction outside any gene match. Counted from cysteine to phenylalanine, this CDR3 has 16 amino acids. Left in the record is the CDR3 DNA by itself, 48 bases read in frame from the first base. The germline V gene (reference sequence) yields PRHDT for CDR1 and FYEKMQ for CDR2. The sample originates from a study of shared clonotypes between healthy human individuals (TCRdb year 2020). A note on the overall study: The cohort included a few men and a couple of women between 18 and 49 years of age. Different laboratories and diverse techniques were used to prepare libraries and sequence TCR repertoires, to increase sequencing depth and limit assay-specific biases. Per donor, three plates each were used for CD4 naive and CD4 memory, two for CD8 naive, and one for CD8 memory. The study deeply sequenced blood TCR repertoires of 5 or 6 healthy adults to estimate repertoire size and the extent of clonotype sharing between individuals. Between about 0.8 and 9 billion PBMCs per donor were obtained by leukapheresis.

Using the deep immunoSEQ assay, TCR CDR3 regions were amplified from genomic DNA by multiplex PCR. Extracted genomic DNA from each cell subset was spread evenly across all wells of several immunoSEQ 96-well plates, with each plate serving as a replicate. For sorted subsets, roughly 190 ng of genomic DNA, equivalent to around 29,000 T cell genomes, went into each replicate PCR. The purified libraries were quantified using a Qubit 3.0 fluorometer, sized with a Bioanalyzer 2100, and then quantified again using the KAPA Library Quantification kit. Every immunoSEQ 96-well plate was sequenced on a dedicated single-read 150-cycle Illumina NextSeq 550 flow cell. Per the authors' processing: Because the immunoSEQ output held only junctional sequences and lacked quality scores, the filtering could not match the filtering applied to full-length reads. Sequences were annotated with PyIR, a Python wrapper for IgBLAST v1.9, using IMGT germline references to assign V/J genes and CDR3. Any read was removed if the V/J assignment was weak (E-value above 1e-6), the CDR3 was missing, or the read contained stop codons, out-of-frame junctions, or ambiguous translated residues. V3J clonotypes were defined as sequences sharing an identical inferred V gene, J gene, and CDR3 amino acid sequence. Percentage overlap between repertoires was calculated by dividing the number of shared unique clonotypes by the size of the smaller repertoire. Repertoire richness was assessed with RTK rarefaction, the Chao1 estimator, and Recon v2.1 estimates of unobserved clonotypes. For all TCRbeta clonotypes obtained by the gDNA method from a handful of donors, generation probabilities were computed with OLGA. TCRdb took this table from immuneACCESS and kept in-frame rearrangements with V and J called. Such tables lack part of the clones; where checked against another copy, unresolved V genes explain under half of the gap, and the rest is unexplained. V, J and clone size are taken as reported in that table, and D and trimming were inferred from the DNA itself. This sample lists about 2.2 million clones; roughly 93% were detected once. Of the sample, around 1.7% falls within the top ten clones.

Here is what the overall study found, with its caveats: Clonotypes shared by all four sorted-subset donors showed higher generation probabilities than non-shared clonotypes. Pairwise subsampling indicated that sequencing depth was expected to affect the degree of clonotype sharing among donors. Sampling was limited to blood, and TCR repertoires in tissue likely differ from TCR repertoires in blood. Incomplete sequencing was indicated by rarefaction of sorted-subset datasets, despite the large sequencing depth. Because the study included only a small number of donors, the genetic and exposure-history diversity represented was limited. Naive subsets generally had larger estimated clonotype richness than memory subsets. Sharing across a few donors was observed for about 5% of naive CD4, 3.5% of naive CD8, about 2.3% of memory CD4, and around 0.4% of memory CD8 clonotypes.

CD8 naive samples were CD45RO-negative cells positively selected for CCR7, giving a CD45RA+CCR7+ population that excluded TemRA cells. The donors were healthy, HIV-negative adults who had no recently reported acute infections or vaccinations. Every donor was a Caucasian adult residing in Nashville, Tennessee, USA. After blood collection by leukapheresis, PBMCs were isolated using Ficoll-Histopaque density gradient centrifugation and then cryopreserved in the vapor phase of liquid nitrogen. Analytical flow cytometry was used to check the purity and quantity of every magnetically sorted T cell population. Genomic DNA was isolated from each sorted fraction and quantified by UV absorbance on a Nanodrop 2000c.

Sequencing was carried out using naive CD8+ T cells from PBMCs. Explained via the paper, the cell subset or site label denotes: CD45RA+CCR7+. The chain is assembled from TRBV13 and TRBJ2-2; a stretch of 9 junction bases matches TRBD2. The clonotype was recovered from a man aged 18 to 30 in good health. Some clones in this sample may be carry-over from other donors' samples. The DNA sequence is TGTGCCAGCAGCCGAAGACTAGCGGATAACACCGGGGAGCTGTTTTTT. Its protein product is CASSRRLADNTGELFF.